This TCR beta chain was sequenced during a study of Ad26.COV2.S vaccination and SARS-CoV-2 variants. The treatment: 15 to 20 received Ad26.COV2.S at low or high dose, single or two shots; about 5 received placebo; per-sample allocation not given. Sampling happened 63 days after the first vaccine or placebo injection. TCRdb keeps only in-frame clones here, not all; method: immunoSEQ multiplex PCR. The table lists 350,000 to 400,000 clones, around 91% of them singletons. Germline V lookup: CDR1 MGHRA, CDR2 YSYEKL. The junction had 13 bases not matched to a gene; V was cut back by 0 bases and J by 9 bases. The CDR3 consists of 16 residues.

This TCR was sampled from a person between 18 and 65 years old who received the Ad26.COV2.S COVID-19 vaccine or a placebo. The rearrangement links TRBV4-1 to TRBJ2-7, with 8 bases identical to TRBD2. The sample in question was peripheral blood, obtained in a trial of Ad26.COV2.S vaccine versus placebo. In DNA form, the CDR3 reads TGCGCCAGCAGCCAAGATACGGGCCTAGCGGGTCTTTGGCAGTACTTC. This translates into CASSQDTGLAGLWQYF.